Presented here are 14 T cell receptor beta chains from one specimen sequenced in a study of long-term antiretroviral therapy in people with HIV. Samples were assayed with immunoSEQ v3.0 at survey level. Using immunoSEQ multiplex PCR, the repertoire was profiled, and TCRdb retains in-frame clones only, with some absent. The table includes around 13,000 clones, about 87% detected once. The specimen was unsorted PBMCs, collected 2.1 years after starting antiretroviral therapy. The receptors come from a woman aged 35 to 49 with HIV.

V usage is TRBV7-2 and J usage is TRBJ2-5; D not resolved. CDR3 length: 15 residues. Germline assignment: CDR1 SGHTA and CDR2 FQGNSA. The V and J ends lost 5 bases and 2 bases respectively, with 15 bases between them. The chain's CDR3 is CASSPAGPRQETQYF. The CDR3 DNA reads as TGTGCCAGCAGCCCGGCCGGGCCCCGACAAGAGACCCAGTACTTC.

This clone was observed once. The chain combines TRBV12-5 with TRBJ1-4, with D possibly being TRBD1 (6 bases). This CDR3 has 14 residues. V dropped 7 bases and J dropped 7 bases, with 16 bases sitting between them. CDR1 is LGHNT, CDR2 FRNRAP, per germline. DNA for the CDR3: TGTGCTAGTGTCAACGGACAGTCGGGTGAAAAACTGTTTTTT. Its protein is CASVNGQSGEKLFF.

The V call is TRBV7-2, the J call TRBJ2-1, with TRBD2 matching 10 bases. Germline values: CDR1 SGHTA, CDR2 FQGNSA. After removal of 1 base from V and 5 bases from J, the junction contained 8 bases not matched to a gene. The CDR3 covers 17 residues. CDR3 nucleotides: TGTGCCAGCAGCTTAGTTAGCGGGGGGATTAGTCACAATGAGCAGTTCTTC. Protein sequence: CASSLVSGGISHNEQFF.

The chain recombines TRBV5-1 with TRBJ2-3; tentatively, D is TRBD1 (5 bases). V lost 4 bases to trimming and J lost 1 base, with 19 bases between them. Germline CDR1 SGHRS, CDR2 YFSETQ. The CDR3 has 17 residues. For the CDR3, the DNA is TGCGCCAGCAGCCCGATCGGTAGGGGCAGGGGCACAGATACGCAGTATTTT. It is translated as CASSPIGRGRGTDTQYF. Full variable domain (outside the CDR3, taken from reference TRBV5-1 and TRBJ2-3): KAGVTQTPRYLIKTRGQQVTLSCSPISGHRSVSWYQQTPGQGLQFLFEYFSETQRNKGNFPGRFSGRQFSNSRSEMNVSTLELGDSALYLCASSPIGRGRGTDTQYFGPGTRLTVL.

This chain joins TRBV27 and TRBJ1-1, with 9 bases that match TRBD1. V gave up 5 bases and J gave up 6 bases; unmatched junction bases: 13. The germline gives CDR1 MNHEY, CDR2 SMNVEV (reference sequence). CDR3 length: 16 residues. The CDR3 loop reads CASSLQGAGGNAEAFF. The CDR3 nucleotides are TGTGCCAGCAGTCTACAGGGGGCGGGGGGCAACGCTGAAGCTTTCTTT.

CDR3 sequence: CASSIRDRDSPLHF. CDR3 DNA: TGTGCCAGCAGCATCCGGGACAGGGATTCACCCCTCCACTTT. The chain links TRBV9 to TRBJ1-6; TRBD1 agrees at 9 bases. Germline V gene sequence: CDR1 SGDLS, CDR2 YYNGEE. The CDR3 totals 14 residues. Losses at the gene ends were 4 bases for V and 8 bases for J; bases not matched to a gene: 4.

This CDR3 reads CASSLAGYQETQYF. CDR3 nucleotide sequence: TGTGCCAGCAGCTTAGCGGGGTATCAAGAGACCCAGTACTTC. J is TRBJ2-5 and V is TRBV7-2; the D is unclear. The CDR3 totals 14 residues. V was pared by 0 bases and J by 2 bases, with 7 bases between. The germline V gene encodes CDR1 SGHTA and CDR2 FQGNSA.

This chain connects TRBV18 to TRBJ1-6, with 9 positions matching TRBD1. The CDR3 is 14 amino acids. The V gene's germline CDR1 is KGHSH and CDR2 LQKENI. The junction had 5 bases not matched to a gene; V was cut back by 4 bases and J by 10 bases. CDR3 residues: CASSLGQGDSPLHF. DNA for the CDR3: TGTGCCAGCTCACTGGGACAGGGAGACTCACCCCTCCACTTT.

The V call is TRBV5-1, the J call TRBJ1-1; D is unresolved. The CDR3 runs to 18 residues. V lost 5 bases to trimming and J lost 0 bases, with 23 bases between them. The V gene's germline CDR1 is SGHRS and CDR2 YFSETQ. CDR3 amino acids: CASRGSGVSNDMNTEAFF. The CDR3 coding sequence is TGCGCCAGCAGGGGGAGCGGGGTATCAAACGACATGAACACTGAAGCTTTCTTT.

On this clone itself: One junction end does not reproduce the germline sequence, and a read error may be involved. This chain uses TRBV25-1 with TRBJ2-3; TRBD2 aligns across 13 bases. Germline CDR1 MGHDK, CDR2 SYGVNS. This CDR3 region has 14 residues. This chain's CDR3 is CASSATSGGEQMHF. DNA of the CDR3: TGTGCCAGCAGCGCTACTAGCGGGGGGGAGCAGATGCATTTT.

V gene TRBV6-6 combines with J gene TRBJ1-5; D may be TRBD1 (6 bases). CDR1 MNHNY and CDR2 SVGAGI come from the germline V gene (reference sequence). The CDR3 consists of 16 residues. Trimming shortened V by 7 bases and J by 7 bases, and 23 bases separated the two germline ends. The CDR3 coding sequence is TGTGCCAGCATCTACGGGGTGGGGGGCGGCGGACAGCCCCAGCATTTT. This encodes CASIYGVGGGGQPQHF.

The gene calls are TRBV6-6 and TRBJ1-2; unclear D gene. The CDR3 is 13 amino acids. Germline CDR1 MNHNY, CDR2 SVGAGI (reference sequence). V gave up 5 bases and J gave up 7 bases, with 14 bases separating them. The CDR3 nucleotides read TGTGCCAGCAGTCCCCTTCTGTCTGGTGGCTACACCTTC. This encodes CASSPLLSGGYTF.

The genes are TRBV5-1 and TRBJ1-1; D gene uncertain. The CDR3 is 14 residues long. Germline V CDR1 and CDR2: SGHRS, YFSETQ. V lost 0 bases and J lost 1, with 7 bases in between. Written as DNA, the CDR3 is TGCGCCAGCAGCTTGGGCGACGGGAACACTGAAGCTTTCTTT. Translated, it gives CASSLGDGNTEAFF.

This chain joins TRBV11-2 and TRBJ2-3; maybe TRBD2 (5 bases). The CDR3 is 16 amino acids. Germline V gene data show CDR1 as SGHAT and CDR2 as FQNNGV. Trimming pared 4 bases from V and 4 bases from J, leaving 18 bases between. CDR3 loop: CASSSLSGPRPDTQYF. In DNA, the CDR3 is TGTGCCAGCAGCTCCCTGAGCGGTCCGAGGCCAGATACGCAGTATTTT.